The source of this T cell receptor beta chain is a study of CD8 T cells in ankylosing spondylitis. General study results and limits: Reactive arthritis synovial fluid and blood previously showed some of these motif variants. In ankylosing spondylitis blood, a motif of roughly eight highly homologous TCR beta variants appeared characteristic.

This CDR3 is 13 amino acids long. Per germline, CDR1 DFQATT and CDR2 SNEGSKA (reference sequence). Trimming pared 6 bases from V and 2 bases from J, leaving 12 bases between. Comment on this clonotype: Antigen unknown.

TCRdb itself ran the 5' RACE reads through MiXCR, one entry per CDR3 protein. Found here are tens of thousands of distinct CDR3 sequences, approximately 30% of them singletons; the top ten hold nearly 60%. V and J are TRBV20-1 and TRBJ2-3; D unclear. The origin of this receptor is a male donor with ankylosing spondylitis or in good health (not recorded which). Sequencing used blood, either unsorted or a sorted T cell fraction (not recorded which). CDR3 sequence (DNA): TGCAGTGCCCAGGACCAGAACACAGATACGCAGTATTTT. Protein sequence: CSAQDQNTDTQYF.